A selection of T cell receptor beta chains follows, all from one sample in a study of tumor and adjacent non-tumor tissue in lung cancer. TCRdb fed the multiplex PCR reads into MiXCR, producing one record per CDR3 protein. The table shows some 77,000 distinct CDR3 sequences, with around 65% occurring only once. Material for sequencing was lung tumor tissue. All receptors come from a woman aged 70-85 years with non-small cell lung cancer. CDR3s include the opening cysteine and the closing phenylalanine or tryptophan. The D gene is left open where the match is weak. Not every row has a clone size; where given, it reads once, few, many or a size class.

TRBV4-1	TRBJ1-5	.	.	TGCGTCAGCAGCCAAGGCGTAGGGGCCAATGAGCAGCCCCAGCATTTT	CVSSQGVGANEQPQHF
TRBV11-1	TRBJ2-5	TRBD2	few	TGTGCCAGCAGCCAGGGGACTAGTGGGAGTCAAGAGACACAGTACTTC	CASSQGTSGSQETQYF
TRBV6-1	TRBJ1-5	.	.	TGTGCCAGCAGTGAAGTCAGTACTAGGGCGGATCAGCCCCAGCATTTT	CASSEVSTRADQPQHF
TRBV10-1	TRBJ2-3	TRBD2	many	TGCGCCAGCAGTGAGAGAGGACTAGCGGAGGATAGCACAGATACGCAGTATTTT	CASSERGLAEDSTDTQYF
TRBV10-3	TRBJ2-3	TRBD2	.	TGTGGCATCAGTGAGTCCCAGACTAGCGGTAGGACAGATACGCAGTATTTT	CGISESQTSGRTDTQYF
TRBV11-2	TRBJ1-6	.	.	TGTGCCAGCAGCTTCTCGGGACGCAACTGTAATCCACCCCTCCACTTT	CASSFSGRNCNPPLHF
TRBV7-8	TRBJ2-1	TRBD2	many	TGTGCCAGCAGCCTAGGCTTCGCTAGCGGGAGTCGCTCCTACAATGAGCAGTTCTTC	CASSLGFASGSRSYNEQFF
TRBV5-5	TRBJ1-5	TRBD1	.	TGTGCCAGCCACTTGCAGGGGGCGGGGAGTCAGCCCCAGCATTTT	CASHLQGAGSQPQHF
TRBV7-2	TRBJ1-1	TRBD1	few	TGTGCCAGCAGTCCGTCGGTAGGGGACAGTGAGACTGAAGCTTTCTTT	CASSPSVGDSETEAFF
TRBV5-4	TRBJ2-5	TRBD1	.	TGTGTCAGCAGCCGTCGACAGGGGAGGTTTGGAGAGACCCAGTACTTC	CVSSRRQGRFGETQYF
TRBV11-1	TRBJ2-1	.	.	TGTGCCAGCAGCTTAGCCCTAGCGAGCCCATACAATGAGCAGTTCTTC	CASSLALASPYNEQFF
TRBV11-2	TRBJ2-1	TRBD2	many	TGTGCCAGCAGCCGTACTAGCGGGAATGTATACAATGAGCAGTTCTTC	CASSRTSGNVYNEQFF
TRBV6-2/TRBV6-3	TRBJ2-7	TRBD2	.	TGTGCCTGCAGTTACCCTGCGGTAGCGGGAGGGCCTCGGTACGAGCAGTACTTC	CACSYPAVAGGPRYEQYF
TRBV5-6	TRBJ2-7	.	.	TGTGCCTGCAGCATGGGGCGTAGTTTTTCCTACGAGCGGTACTTC	CACSMGRSFSYERYF
TRBV6-1	TRBJ2-3	.	.	TGTGCCAGTAGTCTCCAGGAGAGGCAGCCCCAGTATTTT	CASSLQERQPQYF
TRBV20-1	TRBJ2-2	.	many	TGCAGTGCTAGCGGGAAGCACACCGGGGAGCTGTTTTTT	CSASGKHTGELFF
TRBV28	TRBJ2-1	.	many	TGTGCCAGCAGTGAAACAGGACTGACGGAAAACTACAATGAGCAGTTCTTC	CASSETGLTENYNEQFF
TRBV6-6	TRBJ2-3	TRBD1	many	TGTGCCAGCAGGAGGGGGCTCGGCACAGATACGCAGTATTTT	CASRRGLGTDTQYF
TRBV6-6	TRBJ2-5	.	few	TGTGCCAGCAGTGACCGTGCAGGGTCGGACGGAGAGACCCAGTACTTC	CASSDRAGSDGETQYF
TRBV6-5	TRBJ1-2	.	once	TGTGCCAGCAGGCAGGGTGGGCAGGGAGCTGACTATGGTCACACCTTC	CASRQGGQGADYGHTF
TRBV4-1	TRBJ2-7	TRBD1	.	TGCGCCAGCAGCCAAGTAGTGGGACAGGTGGCCTCCGAGCAGTATTTC	CASSQVVGQVASEQYF
TRBV6-1	TRBJ2-3	TRBD1	.	TGTGCCAGCAGTGACACCTGGAGGCAGGGGGACAATCAGCCCCAGTATTTT	CASSDTWRQGDNQPQYF
TRBV29-1	TRBJ2-1	.	.	TGCAGCGTCAGGGACCCAGCCACGGGTGAGCTTTTCTTC	CSVRDPATGELFF
TRBV6-1	TRBJ1-2	.	many	TGTGCCAGCAGGGAATGGACACACCGCTATGGCTACACCTTC	CASREWTHRYGYTF
TRBV6-1	TRBJ2-2	.	many	TGTGCCAGCAGCCCAGACCAGGTCTCCGGGGAGCTGTTTTTT	CASSPDQVSGELFF
TRBV12-3/TRBV12-4	TRBJ1-1	.	.	TGTGCCGGAAGTATGACAAACGAAGCTTTCTTT	CAGSMTNEAFF
TRBV6-1	TRBJ1-5	.	.	TGTCCCAGCAGTCCCCAGTGGGGCAATCAGTCCCAGCATTTT	CPSSPQWGNQSQHF
TRBV11-2	TRBJ2-2	TRBD1	.	TGTGCCAGCAGCTTAGCCCGGGACAGGACATTAGGCGGGGAGCTGTTTTTT	CASSLARDRTLGGELFF
TRBV10-1	TRBJ2-7	.	.	TGCGCCAGCAGTAAGTCCGAGGCTAACTCCTACGAGCAGTACTTC	CASSKSEANSYEQYF
TRBV10-3	TRBJ2-5	TRBD2	many	TGTGCCATCAGTAAACTAGCGGAGGCTTCCGAAGAGACCCAGTACTTC	CAISKLAEASEETQYF
TRBV10-3	TRBJ1-5	.	.	TGTGCCATTTCCCCCTGGGGTAGGGACGAGCCCCAGCATTTT	CAISPWGRDEPQHF
TRBV6-5	TRBJ1-2	.	.	TGTGCCAGCACGTACCAGGGAAGTAACTGTGGCTACACCTTC	CASTYQGSNCGYTF
TRBV20-1	TRBJ2-3	.	.	TGCAGTGCTAATAAATTCCGGGACGGAGGAACGGATACGCAGTATTTT	CSANKFRDGGTDTQYF
TRBV11-2	TRBJ1-1	.	few	TGTGCCAGCGGCTTCGATCCGGGGAACACTGAAGCTTTCTTT	CASGFDPGNTEAFF
TRBV4-2	TRBJ2-7	.	.	TGTGCCATCAGTCACCCAAGACAGGACTCTTCCTCGAAACAGTACTTC	CAISHPRQDSSSKQYF
TRBV4-1	TRBJ1-1	.	.	TGCGCCAGCAGCCACCCCCTGATCACTGAGGCTTTCTTT	CASSHPLITEAFF
TRBV29-1	TRBJ2-5	.	.	TGCAGCGTTCGGGACGGGTACCAAGATACCCAATACTTC	CSVRDGYQDTQYF
TRBV6-5	TRBJ2-7	.	.	TGTACTAGCAGGGGTAGGGACATCTCCTACGAGCAGTACTTC	CTSRGRDISYEQYF
TRBV11-2	TRBJ2-3	.	.	TGTGCCAGCAGCGTATACGTCCTTGGCACAGGTAGGCAGTATTTT	CASSVYVLGTGRQYF
TRBV20-1	TRBJ2-7	.	many	TGCAGTACACACGGTGGGGGGCTGGGGGAGCAGTACTTC	CSTHGGGLGEQYF
TRBV29-1	TRBJ1-4	.	.	TGCAGCGTTGGGGCAGGGGACACTAATGAAAAACTGTTTTTT	CSVGAGDTNEKLFF
TRBV7-8	TRBJ2-7	TRBD2	.	TGTGCCAGCAGCCTCCTAGCGGCAAAGGCTGGGGAGCAGTACTTC	CASSLLAAKAGEQYF
TRBV29-1	TRBJ1-2	.	.	TGCAGCGTTGAAGAGGTAGCGTGGGGCGGCTACACCTTC	CSVEEVAWGGYTF
TRBV28	TRBJ2-7	TRBD2	many	TGTGCCAGCAGTTTTCGGGGGGACTCCTACGAGCAGTACTTC	CASSFRGDSYEQYF
TRBV12-3/TRBV12-4	TRBJ1-4	.	.	TGTGCCAGCACCTTTCTAGTAGACGAAAAACCGTTTTTT	CASTFLVDEKPFF
TRBV7-9	TRBJ2-3	.	.	TGTCCCAGCAGAAGAGACAGCTCTACAGATACGAAGTATTTT	CPSRRDSSTDTKYF